The 21 T cell receptor beta chains listed next were all sequenced from one sample in a study of immune characterization of retroperitoneal liposarcoma. TCRdb ran MiXCR on the PCR reads and lists one entry per CDR3 protein. The table records 6,000 to 7,000 distinct CDR3 sequences, around 29% of them present only once. Sequencing was performed on blood. The origin of the receptors is a male donor with retroperitoneal liposarcoma.

This clonotype was seen more than once but under ten times. A single base separates this from a much larger clone, so it may be a read error. The V call is TRBV6-1, the J call TRBJ2-1, with TRBD2 as a possible D gene (7 bases). The CDR3 contains 15 residues. Germline CDR1 reads MNHNS; CDR2 reads SASEGT. This CDR3 reads CASSEAGGAYNEQSF. In nucleotides, the CDR3 is TGTGCCAGCAGTGAAGCGGGGGGGGCCTACAATGAGCAGTCCTTC.

The chain links TRBV10-2 to TRBJ2-6, with D maybe TRBD1 (5 bases). V gave up 7 bases and J gave up 0 bases, with 10 bases separating them. The CDR3 runs to 15 residues. Germline CDR1 and CDR2: WSHSY and SAAADI. CDR3 in DNA: TGCGCCAGCACACCAGGGCTCTCTGGGGCCAACGTCCTGACTTTC. This sequence encodes CASTPGLSGANVLTF.

The chain has TRBV29-1 and TRBJ2-1; TRBD1 matches 8 bases. CDR1 is SQVTM and CDR2 is ANQGSEA in the germline V gene. The V gene end was trimmed by 0 bases and the J gene end by 7 bases; junction bases not matched to a gene: 5. The CDR3 spans 14 residues. The CDR3 DNA reads as TGCAGCGTTGAAGACAGGGGGCTAAGGAATGAGCAGTTCTTC. Translation gives CSVEDRGLRNEQFF.

This clonotype was seen a few times. V usage is TRBV7-8 and J usage is TRBJ2-7; maybe TRBD1 (7 bases). Germline CDR1 is SGHVS and CDR2 is FQNEAQ. Trimming cost V 5 bases and J 2 bases, with 13 bases left between them. This CDR3 has 14 residues. CDR3 protein: CASSQPGGPYEQYF. The CDR3, as DNA: TGTGCCAGCAGCCAACCAGGGGGGCCCTACGAGCAGTACTTC.

This clonotype is labeled hyperexpanded. V and J are TRBV7-3 and TRBJ2-1; 8 bases fit TRBD2. This CDR3 has 15 amino acids. The junction had 12 bases not matched to a gene; V was cut back by 5 bases and J by 9 bases. Germline CDR1 is SGHTA and CDR2 is FQGTGA. CDR3 in amino acids: CASSEEGSGMSEQFF. The CDR3 coding sequence is TGTGCCAGCAGCGAGGAAGGTAGCGGGATGTCTGAGCAGTTCTTC.

This clonotype was seen ten or more times. The CDR3, as DNA: TGTGCCAGCAGCCCCGGGACTTTAAGGGATGAGCAGTTCTTC. Protein sequence: CASSPGTLRDEQFF. The chain couples TRBV7-3 to TRBJ2-1; TRBD2 is a possible D gene (6 bases). CDR1 and CDR2 from the germline V gene are SGHTA and FQGTGA. CDR3 length equals 14 residues. V was cut by 5 bases and J by 8 bases, with 16 bases left in between.

The V gene is TRBV6-1, the J gene TRBJ2-5, with D perhaps TRBD1 (5 bases). The J call is in doubt because the DNA end fits TRBJ2-1 better. Per germline, CDR1 MNHNS and CDR2 SASEGT. The CDR3 extends over 15 amino acids. This chain's CDR3 is CASSEIDSRNNEQFF. As DNA, the CDR3 is TGTGCCAGCAGTGAAATAGACAGCCGTAACAATGAGCAGTTCTTC.

With respect to this clonotype: No conserved phenylalanine or tryptophan is present at the end of the CDR3, so a read error is the likely explanation. Because the CDR3's place on the DNA is in doubt, the DNA is left out and the CDR3 is given as listed by TCRdb. The chain is built from TRBV7-8 and TRBJ2-6; whether TRBD2, the table's D call, matches the DNA was not checked. The CDR3 has 16 amino acids, counting both end residues. Germline CDR1 is SGHVS and CDR2 is FQNEAQ. The CDR3 reads CASSARGGGAALYFGA.

This clonotype was seen at least ten times. CDR3 residues: CASFAASYEQYF. CDR3 bases: TGTGCCAGCTTCGCCGCCTCCTACGAGCAGTACTTC. The chain combines TRBV27 with TRBJ2-1; D is ambiguous. The DNA end is a closer match to TRBJ2-7, so the J assignment may be wrong. The CDR3 covers 12 residues. In germline, CDR1 is MNHEY, CDR2 SMNVEV (reference sequence).

This rearrangement joins TRBV6-6 to TRBJ1-1, with D possibly being TRBD1 (6 bases). Trimming left V 0 bases short and J 8 bases short, with 13 bases between. Germline V gene lookup returns CDR1 MNHNY and CDR2 SVGAGI (reference sequence). This CDR3 spans 14 amino acids. CDR3 loop: CASSYSGRQDEAFF. The CDR3 DNA sequence: TGTGCCAGCAGTTACTCCGGAAGACAGGACGAAGCTTTCTTT.

The J gene is TRBJ2-1, the V gene TRBV12-3 or TRBV12-4; TRBD2 matches at 9 bases. J was trimmed by 6 bases and V by 9 bases; bases with no gene match: 12. The CDR3 is made up of 15 amino acids. The CDR3 nucleotides are TGTGCCAGTAACGCCCCGGGACTAGCCGGCAATGAGCAGTTCTTC. Translating it yields CASNAPGLAGNEQFF.

This clonotype was seen a handful of times. The chain employs TRBV29-1 and TRBJ1-2; D not resolved. Germline V CDR1 and CDR2: SQVTM, ANQGSEA. The CDR3 runs to 12 residues. V was pared by 4 bases and J by 0 bases, with 6 bases between. The CDR3 loop is CSVGHPNYGYTF. The CDR3 bases are TGCAGCGTTGGACACCCTAACTATGGCTACACCTTC.

This clonotype has only a few counts. This chain links TRBV6-1 with TRBJ2-1; D gene ambiguous. Judging by the DNA end, TRBJ2-7 fits better; the J call may be wrong. This CDR3 is 17 amino acids long. CDR1 MNHNS and CDR2 SASEGT come from the germline V gene. This CDR3 reads CASSEKFLIFSSYEQYF. The CDR3 DNA reads as TGTGCCAGCAGTGAAAAGTTCCTTATCTTCAGCTCCTACGAGCAGTACTTC.

This clonotype is categorized as medium-sized (0.01 to 0.1%). The chain has TRBV24-1 and TRBJ2-2; 12 nucleotides line up with TRBD2. The CDR3 sequence is 18 residues long. Trimming removed 3 bases from V and 6 bases from J; junction bases left unmatched: 10. Germline lookup yields CDR1 KGHDR and CDR2 SFDVKD. The CDR3 spells CATSDPDRLAGVPGELFF. CDR3 in DNA: TGTGCCACCAGTGATCCCGACCGACTAGCGGGAGTCCCCGGGGAGCTGTTTTTT.

This rearrangement joins TRBV11-3 to TRBJ2-1; D remains ambiguous. The DNA end is more similar to TRBJ2-7, so the J call may be wrong. This CDR3 is built from 13 residues. Germline assignment: CDR1 SGHNT and CDR2 YENEEA. In nucleotides, the CDR3 is TGTGCCAGCAGCTTGGAAGCCCCGGACGAGCAGTACTTC. Encoded protein: CASSLEAPDEQYF.

This chain joins TRBV4-1 and TRBJ2-5; 7 bases fit TRBD2. Germline V lookup: CDR1 MGHRA, CDR2 YSYEKL. The CDR3 contains 17 residues. V shed 0 bases and J 5 bases; nucleotides not matched to a gene: 12. This chain's CDR3 is CASSQDVLGGIGETQYF. CDR3 DNA: TGCGCCAGCAGCCAAGACGTGTTGGGGGGGATTGGGGAGACCCAGTACTTC.

In its sample, this clonotype was seen many times. This chain uses TRBV11-3 with TRBJ2-1, with D unclear. Trimming left V 0 bases short and J 6 bases short, with 6 bases between. In germline, CDR1 is SGHNT, CDR2 YENEEA. The CDR3 is made up of 13 amino acids. The CDR3 reads CASSLDPPNEQFF. Here the CDR3 DNA reads TGTGCCAGCAGCTTAGATCCCCCCAATGAGCAGTTCTTC.

This clonotype was seen ten or more times. V and J are TRBV7-2 and TRBJ1-4; 10 bases fit TRBD1. This CDR3 is 15 amino acids long. Germline V gene sequence: CDR1 SGHTA, CDR2 FQGNSA. After removal of 5 bases from V and 8 bases from J, the junction contained 8 bases not matched to a gene. CDR3 protein: CASSLGQGSREKLFF. The CDR3 nucleotides are TGTGCCAGCAGCCTGGGACAGGGGAGTCGGGAAAAACTGTTTTTT.

Ten or more counts support this clonotype. The rearrangement uses TRBV6-5 and TRBJ2-2, with D perhaps TRBD1 (6 bases). This CDR3 has 16 amino acids. V lost 6 bases to trimming and J lost 2 bases, with 16 bases between them. The germline CDR1 and CDR2 sequences are MNHEY and SVGAGI. The chain's CDR3 is CASRFSGVLNTGELFF. The DNA of the CDR3 is TGTGCCAGCAGATTCTCAGGGGTTCTTAACACCGGGGAGCTGTTTTTT.

This clonotype was seen repeatedly, ten times or more. Possible read error: a much larger clone is one base away. The chain joins TRBV7-2 to TRBJ2-5; possibly TRBD1 or TRBD2 for D (6 bases each). The CDR3 sequence is 16 residues long. From germline, CDR1 is SGHTA and CDR2 FQGNSA. Trimming shortened V by 5 bases and J by 11 bases, and 27 bases separated the two germline ends. The CDR3 coding sequence is TGTGCCAGCAGCACCCAAGGGGGGAGCAAGCACAATGAGCAGTACTTC. Its translation is CASSTQGGSKHNEQYF.

The gene calls are TRBV12-3 or TRBV12-4 and TRBJ2-3; 7 bases align to TRBD1. The CDR3 extends over 12 amino acids. The ends lost 6 bases at V and 9 bases at J; junction bases unmatched: 6. The CDR3 DNA is TGTGCCAGCAGCCCAGGGACAGCAACGCAGTATTTT. Its translation is CASSPGTATQYF.